The rows below give T cell receptor beta chains drawn from one sample of a study of Graves' ophthalmopathy and Graves' hyperthyroidism. In TCRdb, the multiplex PCR reads were re-called with MiXCR into one record per CDR3 protein. Here the sample spans about 170,000 distinct CDR3 sequences, 37% being singletons. The specimen sequenced was peripheral blood. All receptors derive from a woman aged 40 to 50 with Graves' ophthalmopathy. Both conserved end residues are part of each CDR3. The order of the fields is clone size, J gene, D gene, V gene, CDR3 protein, CDR3 DNA. A D gene is named only where the DNA matches it firmly. Size is stated for part of the rows, as once, few or many counts, or as a class when the clone is expanded.

>-|TRBJ2-2|-|TRBV6-2/TRBV6-3
CASSQTGSYTGELFF
TGTGCCAGCAGTCAAACGGGGTCGTACACCGGGGAGCTGTTTTTT
>-|TRBJ1-1|-|TRBV7-8
CASSLVVGMNTEAFF
TGTGCCAGCAGCTTAGTTGTGGGGATGAACACTGAAGCTTTCTTT
>-|TRBJ1-6|TRBD1|TRBV7-2
CASSLHRQGMSPLHF
TGTGCCAGCAGCCTACACCGACAGGGGATGTCACCCCTCCACTTT
>many|TRBJ2-2|-|TRBV5-4
CASSLEVVGGPLLTGELFF
TGTGCCAGCAGCTTGGAAGTTGTAGGGGGACCGTTGCTTACCGGGGAGCTGTTTTTT
>many|TRBJ2-4|-|TRBV28
CASSFQNLAKNIQYF
TGTGCCAGCAGTTTTCAAAACCTAGCCAAAAATATTCAGTACTTC
>many|TRBJ2-7|TRBD1|TRBV19
CASQGAREQYF
TGTGCCAGTCAGGGGGCGCGGGAGCAGTACTTC
>many|TRBJ2-7|-|TRBV2
CASSASNYEQYF
TGTGCCAGCAGTGCGTCGAACTACGAGCAGTACTTC
>few|TRBJ1-1|-|TRBV6-1
CASRVQYEAFF
TGTGCCAGCAGAGTACAGTATGAAGCTTTCTTT
>many|TRBJ1-5|TRBD1|TRBV12-3/TRBV12-4
CASRKGQGSNQPQHF
TGTGCCAGCAGAAAGGGACAGGGTAGCAATCAGCCCCAGCATTTT
>-|TRBJ2-2|TRBD2|TRBV6-5
CASSSAGVGTGELFF
TGTGCCAGCAGTTCAGCGGGAGTGGGGACCGGGGAGCTGTTTTTT
>few|TRBJ2-2|-|TRBV6-2/TRBV6-3
CASSFRTRGTGELFF
TGTGCCAGCAGTTTTCGAACACGGGGGACCGGGGAGCTGTTTTTT
>few|TRBJ2-5|TRBD2|TRBV12-3/TRBV12-4
CASSPLAGEETQYF
TGTGCCAGCAGTCCACTAGCGGGAGAAGAGACCCAGTACTTC
>many|TRBJ1-2|TRBD1|TRBV7-9
CASSHPGGNYGYTF
TGTGCCAGCAGCCACCCAGGGGGCAACTATGGCTACACCTTC
>-|TRBJ1-1|-|TRBV7-3
CASSWQNTDTEAFF
TGTGCCAGCAGCTGGCAGAACACGGACACTGAAGCTTTCTTT
>many|TRBJ1-2|TRBD1|TRBV19
CASSIRDRARYGYTF
TGTGCCAGTAGTATACGGGACAGGGCGCGTTATGGCTACACCTTC
>many|TRBJ1-1|-|TRBV19
CASKTVGTTEAFF
TGTGCCAGTAAGACGGTCGGGACCACTGAAGCTTTCTTT
>-|TRBJ2-4|TRBD1|TRBV6-2/TRBV6-3
CASSIHQGAAKNIQYF
TGTGCCAGCAGTATTCATCAGGGGGCGGCCAAAAACATTCAGTACTTC
>many|TRBJ2-5|-|TRBV7-8
CASSLSGTQYF
TGTGCCAGCAGCCTCTCGGGGACCCAGTACTTC